The subject of this entry is one TCR beta chain. Its target is not known. This record comes from a study of T cells in Graves' hyperthyroidism and ophthalmopathy. Amplification of TCR beta CDR3 regions used RNA as the template. Primed by the HTBI set, a first-round RT-PCR was run on the TCR CDR3. Using its own MiXCR run on the multiplex PCR reads, TCRdb lists one record per CDR3 protein. This table has more than 550,000 distinct CDR3 sequences, approximately 18% appearing once. Each diagnosis was grounded in clinical symptoms, serum thyroxine and TRAb, thyroid ultrasound, and orbital computed tomography. Study-wide points: Blood also carried most thyroid clonotypes expanded above 0.001.

This clonotype was obtained from a woman between 45 and 60 years old with Graves' hyperthyroidism that later progressed to Graves' ophthalmopathy. The sequencing sample was made of blood.

In nucleotides, the CDR3 is TGTGCCAGCAGTTACTCGACAGGGGGCGCGGAGACCCAGTACTTC. This translates into CASSYSTGGAETQYF. This sequence joins TRBV6-5 and TRBJ2-5, with 10 bases identical to TRBD1. The V gene's germline CDR1 is MNHEY and CDR2 SVGAGI. The CDR3 totals 15 residues. The J segment lost 5 bases and the V segment lost 0 bases, leaving 3 bases of the junction unmatched.